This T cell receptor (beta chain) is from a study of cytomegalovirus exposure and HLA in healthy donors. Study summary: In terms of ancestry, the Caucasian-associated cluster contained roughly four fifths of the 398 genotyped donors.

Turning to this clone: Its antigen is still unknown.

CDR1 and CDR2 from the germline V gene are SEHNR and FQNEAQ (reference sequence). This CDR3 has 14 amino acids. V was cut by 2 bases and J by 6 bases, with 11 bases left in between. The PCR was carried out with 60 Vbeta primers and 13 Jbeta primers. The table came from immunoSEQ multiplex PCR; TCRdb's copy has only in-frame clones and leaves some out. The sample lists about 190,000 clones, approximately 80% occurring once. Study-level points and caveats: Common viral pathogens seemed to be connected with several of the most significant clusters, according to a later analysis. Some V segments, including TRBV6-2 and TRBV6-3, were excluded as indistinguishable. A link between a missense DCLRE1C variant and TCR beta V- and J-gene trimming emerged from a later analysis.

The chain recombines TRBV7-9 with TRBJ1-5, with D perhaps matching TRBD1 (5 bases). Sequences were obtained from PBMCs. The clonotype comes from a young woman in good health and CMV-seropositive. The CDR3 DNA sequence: TGTGCCAGCAGCTTAAGCGGGGCTGGTCAGCCCCAGCATTTT. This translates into CASSLSGAGQPQHF.